This T cell receptor beta chain was sequenced for a study of spatial heterogeneity in lung cancer. Time point: sample taken at primary tumor resection. This clonotype ranks as medium-sized. Antigen: not known. TCR cDNA molecules each carried a unique molecular identifier. A single record per CDR3 protein comes from TCRdb applying MiXCR to the 5' RACE reads. The repertoire has about 3,000 distinct CDR3 sequences, roughly 6.3% of them found once; the top ten carry 7.5% to 10%. Trimming removed 4 bases from V and 10 bases from J, with 14 bases in between. Germline CDR1 is SGHVS and CDR2 is FQNEAQ. The length of the CDR3 is 14 residues. Findings and caveats of the study: Intratumoral expanded alpha and beta TCR counts were found to track tumor mutation counts.

This receptor was obtained from a male donor with early-stage non-small cell lung cancer. The material sequenced was lung tumor tissue, taken at surgery. The chain links TRBV7-8 to TRBJ1-6; the D gene is possibly TRBD1 (5 bases). CDR3 sequence reads: CASSSTEGRSPLHF. CDR3 nucleotide sequence: TGTGCCAGCAGCTCCACCGAGGGGCGGTCACCCCTCCACTTT.